The 18 T cell receptor beta chains presented below share a single source sample, sequenced in a study of blood T cell repertoires in COVID-19. Clones were read by immunoSEQ multiplex PCR, and TCRdb kept only the in-frame ones, dropping some. This sample yields some 340,000 clones, of which roughly 80% are seen a single time; around 5.1% belongs to the top ten. The specimen sequenced was PBMCs or T cells enriched from blood (not recorded which). These receptors all come from a woman between 50 and 59 years old who had recovered from COVID-19.

The rearrangement links TRBV18 to TRBJ2-1; 10 bases fit TRBD2. This CDR3 has 15 residues. Germline trimming cut 3 bases from V and 8 bases from J; bases unmatched to any gene: 7. The germline gives CDR1 KGHSH, CDR2 LQKENI. CDR3 in DNA: TGTGCCAGCTCACCCCAGTCGACTAGCGGGTATGAGCAGTTCTTC. Its protein is CASSPQSTSGYEQFF.

The chain has TRBV10-2 and TRBJ2-7; 10 nucleotides line up with TRBD2. The V segment lost 7 bases and the J segment 7 bases; nucleotides outside the gene matches: 10. Germline loops: CDR1 WSHSY, CDR2 SAAADI. The CDR3 loop spans 14 amino acids. CDR3 protein: CASNNLAGVKEQYF. DNA of the CDR3: TGCGCCAGCAATAATCTAGCGGGAGTCAAAGAGCAGTACTTC.

The V call is TRBV28, the J call TRBJ1-1, with 7 bases fitting TRBD1. The CDR3 length is 11 residues. CDR1 and CDR2 (germline): MDHEN, SYDVKM. Trimming cost V 7 bases and J 7 bases; bases outside gene matches: 3. The CDR3 DNA reads as TGTGCCAGCACAGGGGGTCATGAAGCTTTCTTT. Translating gives CASTGGHEAFF.

The J gene is TRBJ1-4, the V gene TRBV2; no definite D call. The CDR3 is 16 amino acids. The V and J ends lost 4 bases and 8 bases respectively, with 20 bases between them. The germline gives CDR1 SNHLY, CDR2 FYNNEI. CDR3 sequence: CASSATPLGGQEKLFF. CDR3 nucleotides: TGTGCCAGCAGTGCGACTCCTCTTGGAGGTCAGGAAAAACTGTTTTTT.

The chain recombines TRBV6-2 or TRBV6-3 with TRBJ2-7; 11 bases map to TRBD2. Germline V gives CDR1 MNHEY, CDR2 SVGEGT. V lost 4 bases, J lost 3 bases, and 5 bases stayed unmatched. This CDR3 region has 15 residues. CDR3 sequence: CASSSGLAGNYEQYF. Here the CDR3 DNA reads TGTGCCAGCAGTTCCGGACTAGCGGGTAACTACGAGCAGTACTTC.

This chain links TRBV25-1 with TRBJ1-4; 8 nucleotides align to TRBD1. The CDR3 loop spans 14 amino acids. Germline values: CDR1 MGHDK, CDR2 SYGVNS. V was clipped by 8 bases and J by 8 bases; unmatched bases: 10. CDR3 loop: CASGGQGGVEKLFF. CDR3 DNA: TGTGCCAGCGGAGGACAGGGAGGAGTCGAAAAACTGTTTTTT.

V and J are TRBV15 and TRBJ1-3; weak D call: TRBD1 (5 bases). The CDR3 totals 15 residues. In germline, CDR1 is LNHNV, CDR2 YYDKDF (reference sequence). Trimming cost V 0 bases and J 4 bases, with 10 bases left between them. The CDR3 is CATSRDKGVGNTIYF. The CDR3 region has the DNA TGTGCCACCAGCAGAGACAAAGGGGTCGGAAACACCATATATTTT.

The CDR3 sequence: CASSLIAGTTDTQYF. The CDR3 region has the DNA TGTGCCAGCAGCTTAATAGCGGGGACCACAGATACGCAGTATTTT. The chain employs TRBV7-9 and TRBJ2-3; 8 bases are shared with TRBD2. Germline-derived CDR1 and CDR2 are SEHNR and FQNEAQ (reference sequence). This CDR3 region has 15 residues. V trimming: 2 bases; J trimming: 2 bases; junction bases outside the gene matches: 3. The full variable domain, in which reference TRBV7-9 and TRBJ2-3 provide the parts outside the CDR3, is DTGVSQNPRHKITKRGQNVTFRCDPISEHNRLYWYRQTLGQGPEFLTYFQNEAQLEKSRLLSDRFSAERPKGSFSTLEIQRTEQGDSAMYLCASSLIAGTTDTQYFGPGTRLTVL.

The rearrangement links TRBV5-4 to TRBJ1-1, with TRBD1 identical over 7 bases. V trimming: 4 bases; J trimming: 7 bases; junction bases outside the gene matches: 4. The CDR3 extends over 12 amino acids. Per the germline V gene, CDR1 is SGHNT and CDR2 is YYREEE (reference sequence). The DNA for the CDR3 is TGTGCCAGCAGCACCCAGGGGGTTGAAGCTTTCTTT. This codes for CASSTQGVEAFF.

This clone appeared a single time. The chain employs TRBV27 and TRBJ1-6; 7 bases fit TRBD1. Germline loops: CDR1 MNHEY, CDR2 SMNVEV (reference sequence). This CDR3 is 15 amino acids long. Trimming took 7 bases from V and 6 from J; bases not matched to a gene: 9. CDR3 in DNA: TGTGCCAGCAATACGGGTGGGACAGTTAATTCACCCCTCCACTTT. Residues: CASNTGGTVNSPLHF.

The chain uses TRBV6-5 and TRBJ2-3; maybe TRBD1 (6 bases). CDR1 is MNHEY, CDR2 SVGAGI, per germline. This CDR3 is 15 amino acids long. Trimming removed 6 bases from V and 0 bases from J, with 13 bases in between. This chain's CDR3 is CASSYRQASTDTQYF. CDR3 in DNA: TGTGCCAGCAGCTACCGACAGGCTAGCACAGATACGCAGTATTTT.

The chain couples TRBV28 to TRBJ1-6, with 11 positions matching TRBD1. The CDR3 consists of 14 residues. From germline, CDR1 is MDHEN and CDR2 SYDVKM. The V segment lost 6 bases and the J segment 10 bases; nucleotides outside the gene matches: 5. The CDR3 DNA sequence: TGTGCCAGCAGCTCCGGGACAGGGGGATCACCCCTCCACTTT. Protein: CASSSGTGGSPLHF.

Concerning this clone itself: This sample includes further DNA sequences coding for the same CDR3. The genes are TRBV6-2 or TRBV6-3 and TRBJ1-2; D is ambiguous. Germline V gives CDR1 MNHEY, CDR2 SVGEGT. CDR3 length: 13 amino acids. V dropped 2 bases and J dropped 0 bases, with 4 bases sitting between them. CDR3 nucleotide sequence: TGTGCCAGCAGTTACGTAGCTAACTATGGCTACACCTTC. This sequence encodes CASSYVANYGYTF.

This sequence joins TRBV7-2 and TRBJ2-1; possibly TRBD2 for D (6 bases). Germline-derived CDR1 and CDR2 are SGHTA and FQGNSA. This CDR3 comprises 16 residues. Trimming cost V 2 bases and J 2 bases, with 13 bases left between them. CDR3 sequence reads: CASSLSTLAPYNEQFF. The CDR3 DNA is TGTGCCAGCAGCTTATCGACACTAGCTCCCTACAATGAGCAGTTCTTC.

The chain recombines TRBV11-2 with TRBJ1-3; TRBD1 aligns across 9 bases. The CDR3 spans 16 residues. Germline CDR1 reads SGHAT; CDR2 reads FQNNGV. Trimming at V came to 4 bases and at J to 4 bases, leaving 8 bases not matched to a gene. CDR3 nucleotide sequence: TGTGCCAGCAGCTCCCTCAGGACAGGGGCCGGAAACACCATATATTTT. The encoded protein is CASSSLRTGAGNTIYF.

The chain is built from TRBV19 and TRBJ1-2; D call uncertain. Trimming took 4 bases from V and 3 from J, leaving 18 bases between them. This CDR3 region has 16 residues. Per the germline V gene, CDR1 is LNHDA and CDR2 is SQIVND (reference sequence). Written as DNA, the CDR3 is TGTGCCAGTAGTACTTCGGGTCCCGCGCGGGACTATGGCTACACCTTC. Translation gives CASSTSGPARDYGYTF.

V gene TRBV6-6 combines with J gene TRBJ1-2; possible D gene TRBD1, 5 bases. CDR1 is MNHNY and CDR2 is SVGAGI in the germline V gene (reference sequence). With 5 bases removed from V and 6 bases from J, the gap between germline ends came to 16 bases. This CDR3 contains 14 residues. The CDR3 bases are TGTGCCAGCAGTATTGGGGGGGAGGAGGATGGCTACACCTTC. It yields the protein CASSIGGEEDGYTF.

The V call is TRBV29-1, the J call TRBJ1-1, with D unresolved. CDR3 length equals 11 residues. Trimming stripped 6 bases from V and 0 bases from J, with 5 bases between. The germline V gene encodes CDR1 SQVTM and CDR2 ANQGSEA. CDR3 region: CSVSLNTEAFF. DNA of the CDR3: TGCAGCGTCTCGTTGAACACTGAAGCTTTCTTT.